The sequence of this T cell receptor (beta chain) was determined in a study of neurological immune-mediated disorders (dated by TCRdb to the late 2010s). Broadly, across the study: Peripheral blood TCR-beta repertoires from patients with HTLV-I-associated myelopathy (HAM/TSP), patients with multiple sclerosis, and healthy controls were compared in the study using UMI-based sequencing. The approximately 110 TCR-beta libraries covered PBMC samples along with longitudinal samples, technical triplicates, and paired sorted CD4+ and CD8+ T-cell subsets. The cohort comprised 68 subjects: about 15 HAM/TSP patients, 35 or so multiple sclerosis patients and approximately 20 healthy controls.

The healthy controls were volunteers from a blood bank in Maryland, USA. Unsorted PBMC libraries were generated from 2 million PBMCs stored in RNAlater at -80 °C until RNA extraction. PBMCs were separated from peripheral blood using Ficoll-Hypaque density gradient centrifugation and then cryopreserved in liquid nitrogen. To synthesize cDNA, template-switch 5'RACE was performed with a primer carrying a 10-nucleotide random unique molecular identifier so that each TCR transcript was tagged. Each sequencing run produced over 190 million TCR-beta sequences covering 15-18 subjects. The RNeasy kit was used to extract total RNA. The KAPA Real-time Library Amplification kit was used to amplify TCR-beta VDJ regions with primers targeting the TCR constant region and the 5'RACE anchor. Sample indexes and Illumina adaptors were added in a first PCR, after which library yield was increased in a second PCR. The roughly 650 bp TCR product was size-selected on a 2% E-gel SizeSelection system after Ampure bead purification. Before pooling, library quality was checked on a Bioanalyzer, concentration was measured with Qubit, and libraries were quantified with the Kapa Library Quantification kit. Libraries were sequenced paired-end 2 x 150 bp on an Illumina HiSeq 2500. To increase sequence diversity, roughly 24-32% phiX was spiked into each library pool. The published analysis was carried out like this. Quality-filtered reads were processed with the UMI-based MiGEC pipeline, and over 85% of raw TCR sequences were removed by the MiGEC pipeline during error correction. VDJ genes were aligned to IMGT germline references, and clonotypes were defined by unique CDR3 amino acid sequence plus V-J genes. Clonal expansion, Shannon diversity and CDR3 relatedness (CalcPairwiseDistances, ClusterSamples) were evaluated with VDJtools, and phylogenetic trees were built with CLCbio workbench. Clones with at least 8 unique UMIs were defined as expanded, with this threshold being based on coefficient-of-variation modelling across technical triplicates. The raw public data were reprocessed by TCRdb itself: fastp quality trimming at Q25, MiXCR clonotype calling, in-frame beta chains only. Records with the same CDR3 protein are collapsed into one entry carrying the most frequent genes and DNA. These V and J calls originate from TCRdb's pipeline instead of the authors' own analysis. This sample comprises tens of thousands of distinct CDR3 sequences, about 23% of them detected only once. Together, the top ten hold approximately 23% of the sample.

Comments on this clonotype: No cognate antigen has been identified for it. Mismatch with germline at one junction end may stem from a read error.

Study-level results and caveats: No identical CDR3 amino acid sequences were shared among expanded clones across subjects, suggesting private TCR-beta repertoires in all groups. TCR clonal expansion was greatest in HAM/TSP patients and smallest in MS patients, who ranked below even healthy controls.

The CDR3, cysteine through phenylalanine, is 16 amino acids long. Only the CDR3 portion is preserved as DNA: 48 bases, with reading frame beginning at the first base. The germline V gene supplies CDR1 SGDLS and CDR2 YYNGEE. This chain joins TRBV9 to TRBJ2-2, with TRBD1 identical over 8 junction bases. This TCR was recovered from a woman in her 70s in good health. The sequenced sample was PBMCs. The CDR3 reads as follows: CVSSVEFTGGTGELFF. The nucleotide sequence is given as TGTGTCAGCAGCGTAGAGTTCACAGGGGGAACCGGGGAGCTGTTTTTT. This CDR3, with the reference TRBV9 and TRBJ2-2 proteins standing in past its ends, gives the full variable domain DSGVTQTPKHLITATGQRVTLRCSPRSGDLSVYWYQQSLDQGLQFLIQYYNGEERAKGNILERFSAQQFPDLHSELNLSSLELGDSALYFCVSSVEFTGGTGELFFGEGSRLTVL.